This paragraph covers one TCR beta chain sequence. As originally analysed: Amplification of reference gene primers provided the estimated nucleated cell counts. Clones were sequenced by immunoSEQ multiplex PCR, and TCRdb holds only the in-frame ones, with some missing. The V and J calls and clone size were taken over from that table, and D and trimming were inferred from the DNA. The profile covers approximately 100,000 clones, with more than 85% appearing a single time and 5.5% to 7% taken by the ten largest. These data belong to a study of blood T cell repertoires in COVID-19. Study background: From the United States, Italy and Spain came samples of acute and convalescent COVID-19.

The CDR3 has 15 residues. V shed 4 bases and J 5 bases; nucleotides not matched to a gene: 7. The germline V gene has CDR1 LGHNA and CDR2 YSLEER. This clonotype was sampled from a human donor in a cohort sampled during active COVID-19. The sample was peripheral blood. This chain joins TRBV4-3 and TRBJ2-3; 9 bases are a match to TRBD1. CDR3 coding DNA: TGCGCCAGCAGCCCAAGGACAGGGGCAAGAGATACGCAGTATTTT. It yields the protein CASSPRTGARDTQYF.